This T cell receptor beta chain was obtained from a study of STAT5B mutations in CD4+ large granular lymphocyte leukemia. Whole-study results and caveats: Patient CD4-sorted repertoires stayed more clonal than healthy ones after leukemic-clone removal.

The count of this clone is one. Its antigen remains unknown. The CDR3 is 15 residues long. Trimming removed 3 bases from V and 10 bases from J, with 19 bases in between. Germline CDR1 is SGDLS and CDR2 is YYNGEE. Some clones are missing from TCRdb's copy, which holds only in-frame ones; the method was immunoSEQ multiplex PCR. The data hold tens of thousands of clones, with 78% observed a single time. Healthy controls were blood donor buffy coats. Sequencing was done on a sample of CD4+ T cells from blood buffy coats. The chain links TRBV9 to TRBJ1-4; no firm D call. This receptor was identified in a human donor in good health. CDR3: CASSADGLTGGKLFF. CDR3 bases: TGTGCCAGCAGCGCCGATGGTCTGACTGGAGGAAAACTGTTTTTT.